This is a list of T cell receptor beta chains from one sample in a study of T cell changes during pregnancy in multiple sclerosis. The data were produced by immunoSEQ multiplex PCR, yet TCRdb's version contains in-frame clones alone and is incomplete. The data contain about 68,000 clones, about nine tenths of them seen just once; the ten biggest clones take up 1.5%. The sample consisted of peripheral blood, taken in the third trimester of pregnancy. Receptors were obtained from a female donor with multiple sclerosis, enrolled in a pregnancy study. Both conserved end residues are trimmed from each CDR3. D genes are given only for firm matches. A clone size is listed for some rows: how often the clone was seen (once, few, many), or a class if it is expanded.

J gene: TRBJ2-1; D gene: NA; clone size: NA; V gene: TRBV11-3; CDR3 protein: ASSLEGYEQF
J gene: TRBJ1-5; D gene: TRBD1; clone size: few; V gene: TRBV30; CDR3 protein: AWSQDRGYQPQH
J gene: TRBJ1-1; D gene: NA; clone size: NA; V gene: TRBV18; CDR3 protein: ASSPPGNRGSAEAF
J gene: TRBJ1-6; D gene: TRBD1; clone size: NA; V gene: TRBV2; CDR3 protein: ASSGGGGAYNSPLH
J gene: TRBJ1-4; D gene: NA; clone size: NA; V gene: TRBV2; CDR3 protein: ASSWGPTNEKLF
J gene: TRBJ1-2; D gene: NA; clone size: NA; V gene: TRBV2; CDR3 protein: ASSQENYGYT
J gene: TRBJ2-5; D gene: NA; clone size: NA; V gene: TRBV7-8; CDR3 protein: ASSPGTELVETQY
J gene: TRBJ2-1; D gene: TRBD1; clone size: NA; V gene: TRBV29-1; CDR3 protein: SVTPTNRGSTGEQF
J gene: TRBJ1-3; D gene: NA; clone size: NA; V gene: TRBV6-1; CDR3 protein: ASSEQGFSGNTIY
J gene: TRBJ1-2; D gene: TRBD1; clone size: NA; V gene: TRBV19; CDR3 protein: ASSIERGVGQGHGYT
J gene: TRBJ1-4; D gene: NA; clone size: NA; V gene: TRBV19; CDR3 protein: ASRGQDNEKLF
J gene: TRBJ2-5; D gene: NA; clone size: NA; V gene: TRBV7-2; CDR3 protein: ASSFNPYQETQY
J gene: TRBJ2-3; D gene: NA; clone size: NA; V gene: TRBV6-1; CDR3 protein: ASSDPGDTDTQY
J gene: TRBJ1-5; D gene: TRBD1; clone size: once; V gene: TRBV18; CDR3 protein: ASSLGTGNFQPQH
J gene: TRBJ1-1; D gene: TRBD1; clone size: NA; V gene: TRBV5-4; CDR3 protein: ASSGGQANTEAF
J gene: TRBJ2-2; D gene: TRBD1; clone size: once; V gene: TRBV30; CDR3 protein: AWKWGQGVPGELF
J gene: TRBJ1-5; D gene: TRBD1; clone size: NA; V gene: TRBV7-9; CDR3 protein: ASSPRDSPAGNQPQH
J gene: TRBJ2-7; D gene: NA; clone size: NA; V gene: TRBV19; CDR3 protein: ASSMLPGAYEQY
J gene: TRBJ2-7; D gene: NA; clone size: NA; V gene: TRBV11-2; CDR3 protein: ASSLGANDEQY
J gene: TRBJ2-3; D gene: TRBD1; clone size: NA; V gene: TRBV27; CDR3 protein: ASKSFTGASTDTQY
J gene: TRBJ1-1; D gene: NA; clone size: few; V gene: TRBV11-3; CDR3 protein: ASSVGQNTEAF
J gene: TRBJ2-7; D gene: NA; clone size: NA; V gene: TRBV19; CDR3 protein: ASSRGGWELEQY
J gene: TRBJ2-7; D gene: TRBD1; clone size: NA; V gene: TRBV4-1; CDR3 protein: ASSYETIIQGSPSYEQY
J gene: TRBJ1-1; D gene: TRBD1; clone size: few; V gene: TRBV7-9; CDR3 protein: ASHYTGVNTEAF
J gene: TRBJ1-1; D gene: NA; clone size: NA; V gene: TRBV7-9; CDR3 protein: ASSFGAGRNTEAF
J gene: TRBJ1-4; D gene: NA; clone size: NA; V gene: TRBV30; CDR3 protein: AWSVQVVSNEKLF
J gene: TRBJ2-7; D gene: TRBD2; clone size: NA; V gene: TRBV14; CDR3 protein: ASSQVSGRAEQY
J gene: TRBJ1-2; D gene: TRBD1; clone size: NA; V gene: TRBV19; CDR3 protein: ATGQVYYGYT
J gene: TRBJ2-5; D gene: TRBD1; clone size: NA; V gene: TRBV6-5; CDR3 protein: ASSPRGRGETQY
J gene: TRBJ2-7; D gene: TRBD2; clone size: NA; V gene: TRBV30; CDR3 protein: AWTASGFSRGSYEQY
J gene: TRBJ2-1; D gene: TRBD1; clone size: NA; V gene: TRBV19; CDR3 protein: ASRGQGPMSYNEQF
J gene: TRBJ2-5; D gene: NA; clone size: NA; V gene: TRBV7-8; CDR3 protein: ASSRGQQETQY
J gene: TRBJ2-3; D gene: TRBD2; clone size: NA; V gene: TRBV7-2; CDR3 protein: ASCFPAGLTDTQY